This passage covers 12 T cell receptor beta chains from one sample sequenced in a study of T cells after yellow fever vaccination. MiXCR, applied by TCRdb to the 5' RACE reads, yields one record per CDR3 protein. The sample includes 450,000 to 650,000 distinct CDR3 sequences, approximately 13% of them seen just once. The specimen was PBMCs, collected on the day of the yellow fever booster vaccination. These receptors were obtained from a man aged 25-45 years who received the YFV17D yellow fever vaccine.

This clonotype was detected a few times. The rearrangement uses TRBV5-1 and TRBJ2-1; D unresolved. The CDR3 is made up of 15 amino acids. The germline gives CDR1 SGHRS, CDR2 YFSETQ. The germline V and J ends were trimmed by 4 bases and 0 bases, with 11 bases remaining between them. The CDR3 bases are TGCGCCAGCAGCCGGCTCCCGAGCTCCTACAATGAGCAGTTCTTC. The encoded protein is CASSRLPSSYNEQFF.

CDR3 nucleotide sequence: TGCAGCGTTGGTACAGGGGATGTTTGGGAGACCCAGTACTTC. This sequence encodes CSVGTGDVWETQYF. J is TRBJ2-5 and V is TRBV29-1; the match to TRBD1 covers 7 bases. The CDR3 loop spans 14 amino acids. Germline V gene sequence: CDR1 SQVTM, CDR2 ANQGSEA. V shed 4 bases, J shed 5 bases, and the junction held 10 bases outside the gene matches.

This clonotype has just a few counts. V is TRBV20-1 and J is TRBJ2-7; tentatively, D is TRBD1 (5 bases). With 5 bases removed from V and 3 bases from J, the gap between germline ends came to 20 bases. This CDR3 has 15 residues. CDR1 is DFQATT, CDR2 SNEGSKA, per germline (reference sequence). In DNA form, the CDR3 reads TGCAGTGCTCCATCTCCTGGCAGGGCCCTCTACGAGCAGTACTTC. Its translation is CSAPSPGRALYEQYF.

This sequence joins TRBV2 and TRBJ2-7, with a tentative D call TRBD1 (5 bases). CDR1 and CDR2 from the germline V gene are SNHLY and FYNNEI. This CDR3 is built from 12 residues. V was pared by 8 bases and J by 3 bases, with 11 bases between. CDR3 amino acids: CASGGQRYEQYF. DNA for the CDR3: TGTGCCAGCGGTGGACAACGCTACGAGCAGTACTTC.

The V call is TRBV18, the J call TRBJ2-7, with a tentative D call TRBD1 (5 bases). The CDR3 runs 13 residues. Trimming pared 3 bases from V and 2 bases from J, leaving 8 bases between. The germline CDR1 and CDR2 sequences are KGHSH and LQKENI. CDR3 DNA: TGTGCCAGCTCACCTAAGGGGCCCTACGAGCAGTACTTC. It specifies CASSPKGPYEQYF.

This rearrangement joins TRBV9 to TRBJ1-2; D remains unclear. V lost 3 bases, J lost 5 bases, and 20 bases lay in between. Germline V gene data show CDR1 as SGDLS and CDR2 as YYNGEE. The CDR3 runs to 16 residues. CDR3 sequence (DNA): TGTGCCAGCAGCGCCGGGATGAGTCCCGCGGCTTATGGCTACACCTTC. Translation gives CASSAGMSPAAYGYTF.

The gene calls are TRBV25-1 and TRBJ1-2; 7 nucleotides match TRBD1. V lost 9 bases and J lost 7; bases outside the gene matches: 8. This CDR3 comprises 12 residues. The germline gives CDR1 MGHDK, CDR2 SYGVNS. This chain's CDR3 is CASQGGRVGYTF. In nucleotides, the CDR3 is TGTGCCAGTCAGGGGGGTCGGGTTGGCTACACCTTC.

This rearrangement joins TRBV10-3 to TRBJ2-7, with a tentative D call TRBD2 (6 bases). The CDR3 loop spans 16 amino acids. The germline V and J ends were trimmed by 3 bases and 4 bases, with 19 bases remaining between them. Per germline, CDR1 ENHRY and CDR2 SYGVKD. CDR3 in DNA: TGTGCCATCAGTGATCCTAGCGAAGAGGGGTGGTACGAGCAGTACTTC. Amino acid sequence: CAISDPSEEGWYEQYF.

The sample holds a few counts of this clonotype. The gene calls are TRBV2 and TRBJ2-3; D unclear. The V end lost 7 bases, the J end lost 4 bases, and 12 bases lay between the germline ends. The CDR3 has 13 residues. Germline V gives CDR1 SNHLY, CDR2 FYNNEI. The CDR3 region is CASKRADADTQYF. The CDR3 bases are TGTGCCAGCAAACGGGCGGACGCAGATACGCAGTATTTT. The full variable domain, rest sourced from reference TRBV2 and TRBJ2-3, is EPEVTQTPSHQVTQMGQEVILRCVPISNHLYFYWYRQILGQKVEFLVSFYNNEISEKSEIFDDQFSVERPDGSNFTLKIRSTKLEDSAMYFCASKRADADTQYFGPGTRLTVL.

In its sample, this clonotype was seen many times. The J gene is TRBJ1-1, the V gene TRBV6-5, with D possibly TRBD1 on 5 matching bases. The CDR3 is made up of 11 amino acids. V lost 5 bases to trimming and J lost 11 bases, with 12 bases between them. Per the germline V gene, CDR1 is MNHEY and CDR2 is SVGAGI. CDR3 region: CASSQGGSAFF. The CDR3 coding sequence is TGTGCCAGCAGTCAGGGAGGTAGCGCTTTCTTT.

A single count supports this clonotype. The chain employs TRBV12-3 or TRBV12-4 and TRBJ2-7; a possible D gene is TRBD2 (5 bases). V shed 1 base and J shed 3 bases, with 10 bases lying between them. The length of the CDR3 is 14 residues. The CDR3 loop is CASSLVGEGYEQYF. Here the CDR3 DNA reads TGTGCCAGCAGTTTAGTGGGTGAGGGCTACGAGCAGTACTTC.

This clonotype has more than one count but fewer than ten. This chain connects TRBV7-2 to TRBJ2-5; the D is unclear. V was pared by 3 bases and J by 2 bases, with 10 bases between. CDR3 length equals 14 residues. Germline loops: CDR1 SGHTA, CDR2 FQGNSA. CDR3 nucleotide sequence: TGTGCCAGCAGCTTTCCCGGAAATCAAGAGACCCAGTACTTC. Amino acids: CASSFPGNQETQYF.